These T cell receptor beta chains were read from a single sample in a study of neurological immune-mediated disorders. TCRdb called the 5' RACE reads again in MiXCR, with one record for every CDR3 protein. The repertoire holds about 55,000 distinct CDR3 sequences, with under 4.5% as singletons. Sequencing was performed on CD4+ T cells from blood. The receptors derive from a woman in her 40s with multiple sclerosis. Each CDR3 is given with its conserved first and last residue. The D gene is left open where the match is weak. For some rows the clone size is stated as once, few or many, or as a class when expanded; others skip it.

D	V	size	J	CDR3	DNA
TRBD1	TRBV20-1	many	TRBJ2-3	CSASSRTGGTDTQYF	TGCAGTGCCAGTTCACGGACAGGGGGCACAGATACGCAGTATTTT
TRBD1	TRBV5-1	many	TRBJ1-4	CASSVRDRLEKLFF	TGCGCCAGCAGCGTCCGGGACAGGCTGGAAAAACTGTTTTTT
.	TRBV3-1	many	TRBJ2-5	CASTQGFQETQYF	TGTGCCAGCACCCAGGGGTTTCAAGAGACCCAGTACTTC
.	TRBV20-1	many	TRBJ1-1	CSAPRISPGVRSLNTEAFF	TGCAGTGCTCCCCGTATATCCCCCGGAGTTAGGAGTCTGAACACTGAAGCTTTCTTT
TRBD1	TRBV10-3	many	TRBJ1-2	CAISESVTGMNYGYTF	TGTGCCATCAGTGAGTCGGTGACAGGGATGAACTATGGCTACACCTTC
.	TRBV3-1	many	TRBJ2-2	CASSQSGTGELFF	TGTGCCAGCAGCCAATCTGGGACAGGGGAGCTGTTTTTT
.	TRBV7-2	many	TRBJ1-2	CASSAGTNYGYTF	TGTGCCAGCAGCGCAGGGACTAACTATGGCTACACCTTC
TRBD2	TRBV7-9	few	TRBJ2-7	CASSFDGGYYEQYF	TGTGCCAGCAGCTTTGACGGGGGGTACTACGAGCAGTACTTC
.	TRBV29-1	many	TRBJ1-1	CSVERSNTEAFF	TGCAGCGTTGAACGGTCGAACACTGAAGCTTTCTTT
TRBD2	TRBV5-1	many	TRBJ2-5	CASSSGTSGGYQETQYF	TGCGCCAGCAGCTCCGGGACTAGCGGGGGGTACCAAGAGACCCAGTACTTC
.	TRBV20-1	many	TRBJ1-2	CSARDLIANYGYTF	TGCAGTGCTAGAGATTTAATTGCTAACTATGGCTACACCTTC
TRBD2	TRBV28	many	TRBJ2-2	CASSGEGANTGELFF	TGTGCCAGCAGTGGGGAGGGCGCGAACACCGGGGAGCTGTTTTTT
TRBD1	TRBV5-1	many	TRBJ1-6	CASSLEQGASPLHF	TGCGCCAGCAGCTTGGAACAGGGGGCCTCACCCCTCCACTTT
.	TRBV5-1	many	TRBJ2-1	CASSLWGTDEQFF	TGCGCCAGCAGCTTGTGGGGAACCGATGAGCAGTTCTTC
TRBD2	TRBV20-1	many	TRBJ2-1	CSARSGSSYNEQFF	TGCAGTGCTAGAAGCGGGAGCTCCTACAATGAGCAGTTCTTC
TRBD2	TRBV10-3	many	TRBJ2-2	CAISESYGVSGVANTGELFF	TGTGCCATCAGTGAGTCGTATGGAGTTAGCGGGGTCGCGAACACCGGGGAGCTGTTTTTT
.	TRBV7-2	many	TRBJ2-5	CASSLGGGYQETQYF	TGTGCCAGCAGCTTAGGTGGAGGGTACCAAGAGACCCAGTACTTC
.	TRBV20-1	many	TRBJ2-5	CSAEAPRLQETQYF	TGCAGTGCTGAGGCTCCACGGTTGCAAGAGACCCAGTACTTC
TRBD1	TRBV6-5	many	TRBJ2-7	CASSYSADRGYEQYF	TGTGCCAGCAGTTACTCTGCTGACAGGGGCTACGAGCAGTACTTC
.	TRBV18	many	TRBJ1-5	CASSPEVYQPQHF	TGTGCCAGCTCACCAGAGGTTTATCAGCCCCAGCATTTT
TRBD2	TRBV5-1	many	TRBJ2-7	CASSLGFGTSGAYEQYF	TGCGCCAGCAGCTTGGGTTTTGGGACTAGCGGGGCCTACGAGCAGTACTTC
.	TRBV10-3	many	TRBJ1-2	CAISESTEYGYTF	TGTGCCATCAGTGAGTCGACAGAGTATGGCTACACCTTC
TRBD2	TRBV3-1	many	TRBJ2-1	CASSQTSGGINEQFF	TGTGCCAGCAGCCAAACTAGCGGGGGAATTAATGAGCAGTTCTTC
.	TRBV5-1	many	TRBJ2-2	CASSLLPGTGELFF	TGCGCCAGCAGCTTGCTCCCGGGGACCGGGGAGCTGTTTTTT
.	TRBV12-3/TRBV12-4	many	TRBJ1-5	CASSLALTGTGLNQPQHF	TGTGCCAGCAGTTTAGCGCTAACTGGGACGGGCCTGAATCAGCCCCAGCATTTT
.	TRBV12-3/TRBV12-4	many	TRBJ2-1	CASRTTGGGYNEQFF	TGTGCCAGCAGGACTACAGGGGGAGGGTACAATGAGCAGTTCTTC
.	TRBV5-1	.	TRBJ2-6	CASSSGNSGANVLTF	TGCGCCAGCAGCTCCGGTAACTCTGGGGCCAACGTCCTGACTTTC
TRBD2	TRBV5-1	many	TRBJ2-3	CASSIAGSDTQYF	TGCGCCAGCAGTATAGCGGGGTCAGATACGCAGTATTTT
.	TRBV2	many	TRBJ1-2	CASSTVREGGYTF	TGTGCCAGCAGTACCGTCAGGGAGGGTGGCTACACCTTC
.	TRBV6-6	many	TRBJ1-3	CASSQGTGNTIYF	TGTGCCAGCAGTCAGGGGACTGGAAACACCATATATTTT
.	TRBV2	many	TRBJ1-5	CASRKGSLSNQPQHF	TGTGCCAGCAGAAAGGGATCCCTTAGCAATCAGCCCCAGCATTTT
.	TRBV3-1	many	TRBJ2-3	CASSQSRVTDTQYF	TGTGCCAGCAGCCAAAGCCGAGTCACAGATACGCAGTATTTT
.	TRBV5-1	many	TRBJ2-7	CASSAQGVEQYF	TGCGCCAGCAGCGCGCAAGGGGTCGAGCAGTACTTC
.	TRBV11-2	many	TRBJ1-6	CASSLVRGPNSPLHF	TGTGCCAGCAGCTTAGTGAGGGGACCTAATTCACCCCTCCACTTT
.	TRBV20-1	many	TRBJ2-7	CSASYGVPYEQYF	TGCAGTGCTAGTTATGGGGTCCCCTACGAGCAGTACTTC
.	TRBV5-1	many	TRBJ1-1	CASSGGQNTEAFF	TGCGCCAGCAGCGGGGGGCAGAACACTGAAGCTTTCTTT
TRBD2	TRBV5-5	many	TRBJ2-5	CASSPLAGIQETQYF	TGTGCCAGCAGCCCGCTAGCGGGGATTCAAGAGACCCAGTACTTC
TRBD1	TRBV10-2	many	TRBJ1-1	CASIQQGSTEAFF	TGCGCCAGCATACAACAGGGGAGCACTGAAGCTTTCTTT
.	TRBV10-3	many	TRBJ2-7	CAITLTASSYEQYF	TGTGCCATCACACTGACAGCGAGCTCCTACGAGCAGTACTTC
.	TRBV7-6	many	TRBJ1-1	CASSTLGAEAFF	TGTGCCAGCAGCACTCTTGGGGCTGAAGCTTTCTTT
TRBD1	TRBV5-1	many	TRBJ2-3	CASSSGTGGADTQYF	TGCGCCAGCAGCTCCGGGACAGGGGGCGCAGATACGCAGTATTTT
.	TRBV5-5	many	TRBJ2-7	CASSLGREWDEQYF	TGTGCCAGCAGCTTGGGCAGGGAATGGGACGAGCAGTACTTC
.	TRBV12-3/TRBV12-4	many	TRBJ1-4	CASSSSLQPTNEKLFF	TGTGCCAGCAGTTCCTCCCTACAGCCAACTAATGAAAAACTGTTTTTT
TRBD1	TRBV4-2	many	TRBJ1-2	CASSLETSTGWYGYTF	TGTGCCAGCAGCCTAGAGACTTCGACAGGGTGGTATGGCTACACCTTC
TRBD1	TRBV20-1	many	TRBJ2-3	CSARGGTALSSTDTQYF	TGCAGTGCTAGAGGGGGGACAGCTCTCTCTAGCACAGATACGCAGTATTTT
TRBD1	TRBV20-1	many	TRBJ2-6	CSARGARRGPGANVLTF	TGCAGTGCTAGAGGGGCCCGTAGGGGGCCAGGGGCCAACGTCCTGACTTTC
.	TRBV3-1	many	TRBJ1-3	CASSQEAVRAIYF	TGTGCCAGCAGCCAAGAAGCGGTTAGGGCCATATATTTT
.	TRBV4-1	many	TRBJ2-6	CASSQDFPRTYSGANVLTF	TGCGCCAGCAGCCAAGATTTCCCCAGGACCTACTCTGGGGCCAACGTCCTGACTTTC
.	TRBV5-5	many	TRBJ2-1	CASSFLEGGRGEQFF	TGTGCCAGCAGCTTTTTAGAAGGGGGGCGGGGTGAGCAGTTCTTC
.	TRBV5-1	many	TRBJ2-7	CASSPRDSGNEQYF	TGCGCCAGCAGCCCCCGGGACTCCGGGAACGAGCAGTACTTC
TRBD1	TRBV2	many	TRBJ2-4	CASSDSRGNRGANF	TGTGCCAGCAGTGATAGTAGGGGGAACAGGGGGGCGAACTTC
.	TRBV20-1	many	TRBJ1-1	CSARDRGGAGGTEAFF	TGCAGTGCTAGAGATCGAGGGGGGGCTGGAGGCACTGAAGCTTTCTTT
TRBD1	TRBV5-5	many	TRBJ1-1	CASRYGQGAITEAFF	TGTGCCAGCAGGTATGGACAGGGGGCGATCACTGAAGCTTTCTTT
.	TRBV2	many	TRBJ2-3	CASSRADTQYF	TGTGCCAGCAGTAGGGCAGATACGCAGTATTTT
TRBD1	TRBV20-1	many	TRBJ1-2	CSATDRAYGYTF	TGCAGTGCTACGGACAGGGCCTATGGCTACACCTTC
.	TRBV5-1	many	TRBJ1-5	CASSLGGEGDQPQHF	TGCGCCAGCAGCTTGGGGGGAGAGGGCGATCAGCCCCAGCATTTT
.	TRBV6-5	many	TRBJ2-5	CASSYAGAGRGQETQYF	TGTGCCAGCAGTTATGCGGGGGCCGGCCGGGGGCAAGAGACCCAGTACTTC
TRBD1	TRBV20-1	many	TRBJ2-7	CSAQTGWANYEQYF	TGCAGTGCACAGACAGGGTGGGCAAACTACGAGCAGTACTTC
TRBD2	TRBV6-1	many	TRBJ2-1	CASRGLAGDPTLNEQFF	TGTGCCAGCAGGGGACTAGCGGGGGACCCGACCCTCAATGAGCAGTTCTTC